The sequence of this TCR beta chain was determined in a study of T cells in Graves' hyperthyroidism and ophthalmopathy. The hyperthyroidism was newly diagnosed and had lasted under 2 months; the patients were aged 18 to 65. TCR beta CDR3 sequences were amplified from RNA transcripts. Carried out on the TCR CDR3, a first-round RT-PCR used the HTBI primer set. TCRdb called the multiplex PCR reads again in MiXCR, with one record for every CDR3 protein. The table records around 540,000 distinct CDR3 sequences, under 60% of them present only once. Deletions cut 3 bases from V and 6 bases from J, with 11 bases between. The CDR3 covers 13 residues. The V gene's germline CDR1 is SEHNR and CDR2 FQNEAQ (reference sequence).

The chain carries TRBV7-9 and TRBJ1-1; the D is unclear. Sequencing was performed on peripheral blood or thyroid tissue (not recorded which). This sequence was found in a woman under 30 with Graves' hyperthyroidism. CDR3 nucleotides: TGTGCCAGCAGCTTGAGGACGGGCGCTGAAGCTTTCTTT. Protein sequence: CASSLRTGAEAFF.